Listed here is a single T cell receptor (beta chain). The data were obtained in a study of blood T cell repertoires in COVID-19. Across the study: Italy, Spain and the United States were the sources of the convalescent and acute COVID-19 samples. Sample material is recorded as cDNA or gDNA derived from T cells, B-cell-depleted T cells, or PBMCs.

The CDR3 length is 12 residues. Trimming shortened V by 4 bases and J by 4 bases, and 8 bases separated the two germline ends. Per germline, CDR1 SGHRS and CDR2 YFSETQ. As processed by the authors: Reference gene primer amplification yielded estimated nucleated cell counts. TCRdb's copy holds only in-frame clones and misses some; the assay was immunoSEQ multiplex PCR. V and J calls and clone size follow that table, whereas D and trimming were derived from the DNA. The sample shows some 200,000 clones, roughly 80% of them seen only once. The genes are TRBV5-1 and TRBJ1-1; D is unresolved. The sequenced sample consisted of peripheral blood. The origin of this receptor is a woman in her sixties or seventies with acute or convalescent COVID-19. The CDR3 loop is CASSLHSTEAFF. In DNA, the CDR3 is TGCGCCAGCAGCCTCCACTCCACTGAAGCTTTCTTT.